Shown below are 21 T cell receptor beta chains from a single sample sequenced in a study of T cell responses to AZD1222 COVID-19 vaccine. Some clones are missing from TCRdb's copy, which holds only in-frame ones; the method was immunoSEQ multiplex PCR. The sample holds tens of thousands of clones, about 92% seen once. Sequenced here: peripheral blood, sampled on day 0 of AZD1222 vaccination. The receptors here all came from an adult in good health.

The chain employs TRBV6-1 and TRBJ1-4; 7 bases line up with TRBD1. This CDR3 has 16 residues. Unmatched junction bases numbered 10, after V lost 1 base and J lost 8 bases. CDR1 and CDR2 from the germline V gene are MNHNS and SASEGT. CDR3 loop: CASSEGRGGAGEKLFF. Here the CDR3 DNA reads TGTGCCAGCAGTGAAGGGAGAGGGGGCGCGGGGGAAAAACTGTTTTTT.

This CDR3 reads CASSQEGAGEKLFF. In nucleotides, the CDR3 is TGCGCCAGCAGCCAAGAAGGGGCCGGGGAAAAACTGTTTTTT. The chain is built from TRBV4-1 and TRBJ1-4, with D possibly TRBD1 on 5 matching bases. CDR1 and CDR2 from the germline V gene are MGHRA and YSYEKL. The CDR3 runs 14 residues. Trimming took 0 bases from V and 8 from J, leaving 10 bases between them.

This chain links TRBV10-3 with TRBJ1-5; possible D gene TRBD1, 5 bases. The CDR3 has 15 residues. V dropped 2 bases and J dropped 5 bases, with 13 bases sitting between them. In germline, CDR1 is ENHRY, CDR2 SYGVKD. This CDR3 reads CAISESQQGHQPQHF. The CDR3 region has the DNA TGTGCCATCAGTGAGAGTCAGCAGGGCCATCAGCCCCAGCATTTT.

The CDR3: CASSLASVATNEKLFF. For the CDR3, the DNA is TGCGCCAGCAGCTTGGCCTCAGTGGCAACTAATGAAAAACTGTTTTTT. The chain employs TRBV5-1 and TRBJ1-4; D is uncertain. CDR3 size: 16 residues. Germline loops: CDR1 SGHRS, CDR2 YFSETQ. V was pared by 0 bases and J by 0 bases, with 9 bases between. The complete variable domain, with remaining parts taken from reference TRBV5-1 and TRBJ1-4, reads KAGVTQTPRYLIKTRGQQVTLSCSPISGHRSVSWYQQTPGQGLQFLFEYFSETQRNKGNFPGRFSGRQFSNSRSEMNVSTLELGDSALYLCASSLASVATNEKLFFGSGTQLSVL.

This chain joins TRBV5-1 and TRBJ2-2; the D is unclear. Germline V gives CDR1 SGHRS, CDR2 YFSETQ. The V and J ends lost 5 bases and 3 bases respectively, with 11 bases between them. The CDR3 covers 14 residues. The CDR3 coding sequence is TGCGCCAGCAGGTCTTTCGTTGACACCGGGGAGCTGTTTTTT. Amino acid sequence: CASRSFVDTGELFF.

J is TRBJ1-2 and V is TRBV28, with D possibly being TRBD1 (6 bases). There are 13 residues in the CDR3. Germline lookup yields CDR1 MDHEN and CDR2 SYDVKM. V shed 6 bases and J shed 2 bases, with 10 bases lying between them. The DNA for the CDR3 is TGTGCCAGCAGCTCGACAGGAAACTATGGCTACACCTTC. Encoded protein: CASSSTGNYGYTF.

This clone was recorded a few times. The chain couples TRBV19 to TRBJ2-7, with D hard to call. This CDR3 has 16 amino acids. Germline CDR1 is LNHDA and CDR2 is SQIVND (reference sequence). V was shortened by 3 bases and J by 1 base, with 16 bases between the two germline ends. DNA of the CDR3: TGTGCCAGTAGTATTTCAGGCAGTAGTAATTCCTACGAGCAGTACTTC. It yields the protein CASSISGSSNSYEQYF.

The chain has TRBV10-2 and TRBJ2-7; 10 bases agree with TRBD2. The CDR3 sequence is 13 residues long. V lost 8 bases to trimming and J lost 4 bases; unmatched junction nucleotides: 5. CDR1 WSHSY and CDR2 SAAADI come from the germline V gene. The CDR3 DNA is TGCGCCAGCTGGGCTAGCGGGAGTTACGAGCAGTACTTC. This codes for CASWASGSYEQYF.

This sequence joins TRBV5-1 and TRBJ1-5; D uncertain. CDR3 length equals 13 residues. Germline lookup yields CDR1 SGHRS and CDR2 YFSETQ. V was cut by 0 bases and J by 7 bases, with 8 bases left in between. CDR3 in DNA: TGCGCCAGCAGCTTGGCATTCGGCCAGCCCCAGCATTTT. It yields the protein CASSLAFGQPQHF. The full variable domain, its missing parts supplied by reference TRBV5-1 and TRBJ1-5, is KAGVTQTPRYLIKTRGQQVTLSCSPISGHRSVSWYQQTPGQGLQFLFEYFSETQRNKGNFPGRFSGRQFSNSRSEMNVSTLELGDSALYLCASSLAFGQPQHFGDGTRLSIL.

The V gene is TRBV15, the J gene TRBJ2-7, with 7 nucleotides matching TRBD1. Germline-derived CDR1 and CDR2 are LNHNV and YYDKDF (reference sequence). The CDR3 is 15 residues long. V was clipped by 3 bases and J by 0 bases; unmatched bases: 5. CDR3 in amino acids: CATSRETGHSYEQYF. In nucleotides, the CDR3 is TGTGCCACCAGCAGGGAGACAGGGCACTCCTACGAGCAGTACTTC.

The V call is TRBV12-3 or TRBV12-4, the J call TRBJ2-1, with D possibly TRBD1 on 6 matching bases. The CDR3 runs to 12 residues. V shed 3 bases and J shed 12 bases, with 12 bases lying between them. CDR3 nucleotides: TGTGCCAGCAGTTTGACAGGTTTATCGCAGTTCTTC. Protein sequence: CASSLTGLSQFF.

CDR3 loop: CASSSRPSLSNQPQHF. In nucleotides, the CDR3 is TGTGCCAGCAGTTCCCGACCCTCTCTTAGCAATCAGCCCCAGCATTTT. V and J are TRBV6-5 and TRBJ1-5; D remains unclear. The CDR3 length is 16 residues. Germline V gene data show CDR1 as MNHEY and CDR2 as SVGAGI. The ends were cut back, 4 bases at V and 0 bases at J, with 13 bases in the middle.

The rearrangement links TRBV30 to TRBJ2-7; 9 nucleotides match TRBD1. The CDR3 contains 13 residues. Germline V lookup: CDR1 GTSNPN, CDR2 SVGIG (reference sequence). J was trimmed by 6 bases and V by 1 base; bases with no gene match: 4. CDR3: CAWSDRGPGEQYF. The CDR3 DNA reads TGTGCCTGGAGTGACAGGGGGCCGGGCGAGCAGTACTTC. Full variable domain (missing parts from reference TRBV30 and TRBJ2-7): SQTIHQWPATLVQPVGSPLSLECTVEGTSNPNLYWYRQAAGRGLQLLFYSVGIGQISSEVPQNLSASRPQDRQFILSSKKLLLSDSGFYLCAWSDRGPGEQYFGPGTRLTVT.

V and J are TRBV11-3 and TRBJ2-7; D possibly matches TRBD1 or TRBD2 (5 bases each). Germline lookup yields CDR1 SGHNT and CDR2 YENEEA. Trimming left V 2 bases short and J 6 bases short, with 11 bases between. The CDR3 sequence is 13 residues long. The CDR3 loop reads CASSLTGGGEQYF. The CDR3, as DNA: TGTGCCAGCAGCTTAACAGGAGGAGGCGAGCAGTACTTC.

This clone was seen just once. The CDR3 reads CASSTLGSSRSYEQYF. CDR3 coding DNA: TGTGCCAGCAGCACCTTGGGCTCCAGTAGGTCCTACGAGCAGTACTTC. V and J are TRBV2 and TRBJ2-7; D is uncertain. The CDR3 spans 16 residues. Trimming removed 6 bases at V and 1 base at J, with 19 bases between. The germline gives CDR1 SNHLY, CDR2 FYNNEI.

V usage is TRBV12-5 and J usage is TRBJ2-3, with 7 bases aligning to TRBD2. Germline V gene sequence: CDR1 LGHNT, CDR2 FRNRAP. Trimming removed 7 bases from V and 7 bases from J; junction bases left unmatched: 11. The CDR3 spans 14 residues. This chain's CDR3 is CASAPLGRAHTQYF. CDR3 coding DNA: TGTGCTAGTGCCCCCTTGGGGAGGGCGCATACGCAGTATTTT.

V is TRBV28 and J is TRBJ1-2, with a weak D call TRBD1 (6 bases). The V end lost 5 bases, the J end lost 4 bases, and 20 bases lay between the germline ends. The CDR3 spans 16 residues. Germline values: CDR1 MDHEN, CDR2 SYDVKM. The CDR3 DNA reads TGTGCCAGCAGTCCACCCGAGGGGGGGCGAGGCTATGGCTACACCTTC. Its protein product is CASSPPEGGRGYGYTF.

The chain has TRBV5-1 and TRBJ2-7; TRBD2 matches at 9 bases. Per the germline V gene, CDR1 is SGHRS and CDR2 is YFSETQ. This CDR3 has 15 amino acids. V lost 1 base, J lost 2 bases, and 4 bases stayed unmatched. As DNA, the CDR3 is TGCGCCAGCAGCTTGCGCGGGAGGGGGGCCTACGAGCAGTACTTC. Translated, it gives CASSLRGRGAYEQYF.

The chain uses TRBV7-9 and TRBJ1-2; D call uncertain. This CDR3 is built from 15 residues. Germline V gene sequence: CDR1 SEHNR, CDR2 FQNEAQ (reference sequence). V lost 1 base to trimming and J lost 8 bases, with 17 bases between them. In DNA, the CDR3 is TGTGCCAGCAGCTTAGGGGCGGTCCTTAGGTGGGGCTACACCTTC. Amino acid sequence: CASSLGAVLRWGYTF.

The gene calls are TRBV7-9 and TRBJ1-5; D gene ambiguous. The CDR3 has 12 amino acids. Trimming cost V 4 bases and J 5 bases, with 6 bases left between them. From germline, CDR1 is SEHNR and CDR2 FQNEAQ (reference sequence). CDR3: CASSYGDQPQHF. As DNA, the CDR3 is TGTGCCAGCAGCTACGGGGATCAGCCCCAGCATTTT.

The rearrangement uses TRBV5-1 and TRBJ2-1; possibly TRBD1 or TRBD2 for D (7 bases each). CDR1 and CDR2 from the germline V gene are SGHRS and YFSETQ. V gave up 1 base and J gave up 5 bases, with 13 bases separating them. The CDR3 is made up of 15 amino acids. CDR3 in amino acids: CASSLIPGGDNEQFF. CDR3 DNA sequence: TGCGCCAGCAGCTTGATCCCAGGGGGGGACAATGAGCAGTTCTTC. The entire variable domain, with the rest obtained from reference TRBV5-1 and TRBJ2-1, is as follows: KAGVTQTPRYLIKTRGQQVTLSCSPISGHRSVSWYQQTPGQGLQFLFEYFSETQRNKGNFPGRFSGRQFSNSRSEMNVSTLELGDSALYLCASSLIPGGDNEQFFGPGTRLTVL.